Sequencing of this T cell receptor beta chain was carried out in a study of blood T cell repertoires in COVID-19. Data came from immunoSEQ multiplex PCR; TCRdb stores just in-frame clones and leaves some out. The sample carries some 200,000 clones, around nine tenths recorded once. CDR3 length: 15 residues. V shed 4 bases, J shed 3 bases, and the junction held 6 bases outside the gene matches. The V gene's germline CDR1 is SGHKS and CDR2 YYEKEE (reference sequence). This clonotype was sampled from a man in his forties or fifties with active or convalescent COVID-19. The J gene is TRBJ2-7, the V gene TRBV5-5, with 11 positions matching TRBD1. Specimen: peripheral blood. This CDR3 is CASSKSGQGDYEQYF. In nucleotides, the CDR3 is TGTGCCAGCAGCAAGTCGGGACAGGGGGACTACGAGCAGTACTTC.